Detailed here is one T cell receptor (beta chain). Its antigen specificity is not known. The sample holds no much larger clone one base away, and base qualities are not on file. This sample was taken from a study of shared clonotypes between healthy human individuals (dated by TCRdb to about 2020). In terms of the full investigation: The cohort comprised two women and a few men aged 18 to 49 years. To estimate repertoire size and how much clonotype sharing occurs between individuals, the study deeply sequenced the blood TCR repertoires of several healthy adults. Libraries were prepared and TCR repertoires were sequenced by different laboratories using diverse techniques, in order to increase sequencing depth and limit assay-specific biases. Leukapheresis yielded between about 0.94 and 9.5 billion PBMCs per donor. Study-wide findings and limitations: Sampling was restricted to blood, and TCR repertoires in tissues likely differ from the TCR repertoires found in blood. Pairwise subsampling indicated that sequencing depth was expected to affect the degree of clonotype sharing among donors. The small number of donors limited the genetic and exposure-history diversity represented.

Using the deep immunoSEQ assay, TCR CDR3 regions were amplified from genomic DNA by multiplex PCR. Genomic DNA extracted from each cell subset was distributed evenly over all wells of several immunoSEQ 96-well plates, and each plate served as one replicate. For unsorted PBMC, around 330 ng genomic DNA, equal to about 30,000 T cell genomes, was loaded into each replicate PCR. Ten immunoSEQ deep assay plates were used to sequence unsorted PBMC genomic DNA. The purified libraries were quantified using a Qubit 3.0 fluorometer, sized with a Bioanalyzer 2100, and then quantified again using the KAPA Library Quantification kit. A separate single-read 150-cycle Illumina NextSeq 550 flow cell was used to sequence each immunoSEQ 96-well plate. In the source study's methods: Because the immunoSEQ output included only junctional sequences and no quality scores, the filtering could not be the same as the filtering used for full-length reads. Sequences were annotated with PyIR, a Python wrapper for IgBLAST v1.9, and V/J genes and CDR3 were assigned using IMGT germline references. Reads were filtered out if the reads had weak V/J assignments (E-value above 1e-6), no CDR3, stop codons, out-of-frame junctions, or ambiguous translated residues. V3J clonotypes were defined as sequences sharing the same inferred V gene, J gene, and CDR3 amino acid sequence. To compute the percentage overlap between repertoires, the number of shared unique clonotypes was divided by the size of the smaller repertoire. Richness of each repertoire was evaluated using RTK rarefaction, the Chao1 estimator, and Recon v2.1 estimates of unobserved clonotypes. The clones in this table, taken by TCRdb from immuneACCESS, are in-frame only. Not every clone is retained; where verified, under half of the shortfall comes from an unresolved V gene, and the cause of the rest is unknown. V, J and clone size are taken as reported in that table, and D and trimming were inferred from the DNA itself. The sample has about 600,000 clones on record, roughly four fifths of them singletons. The top ten clones comprise 12% of the sample.

The donors were healthy, HIV-negative adults who had no recently reported acute infections or vaccinations. Only Caucasian adults living in Nashville, Tennessee, USA were represented among the donors. For unsorted samples, some 100 million PBMCs were counted, and genomic DNA was extracted using the QIAamp DNA Blood Mini kit. Blood was obtained by leukapheresis, after which PBMCs were separated by Ficoll-Histopaque density gradient centrifugation and cryopreserved in liquid nitrogen vapor phase. The sequence came from a woman aged 40 to 55 in good health. Some clones in this sample may be carry-over from other donors' samples. Sequenced sample: PBMCs.

The CDR3 loop reads CASALGNDEQFF. The nucleotide sequence reads as follows: TGCGCCAGCGCTTTGGGCAACGATGAGCAGTTCTTC. Recombination linked TRBV10-2 to TRBJ2-1, with an unclear D gene assignment. The V end loses 8 bases and the J end loses 8 bases, and a stretch of 13 bases separates them. Sequences WSHSY (CDR1) and SAAADI (CDR2) are obtained from the germline V gene. The CDR3 measures 12 amino acids from cysteine to phenylalanine. The sequence is cut down to CDR3 DNA, 36 bases in frame from base 1.